These T cell receptor beta chains were read from a single sample in a study of shared clonotypes between healthy human individuals. Clones were sequenced by immunoSEQ multiplex PCR, and TCRdb holds only the in-frame ones, with some missing. The table shows about 2.4 million clones, with roughly nine tenths occurring only once. Material for sequencing was naive CD4+ T cells sorted from blood. These receptors were taken from a man between 18 and 29 years old in good health. The CDR3 runs from the conserved cysteine through the conserved F or W. Each record gives: J gene, V gene, clone size, D gene, CDR3 protein, CDR3 DNA. The D gene is left open where the match is weak. The size of a clone is reported for some rows only, either as once, few or many, or as a class for expanded clones.

TRBJ2-3	TRBV5-4	.	.	CASSLGRDTDTQYF	TGTGCCAGCAGCTTGGGAAGGGACACAGATACGCAGTATTTT
TRBJ2-5	TRBV30	.	.	CAWRNRGGQETQYF	TGTGCCTGGAGAAACAGGGGGGGCCAAGAGACCCAGTACTTC
TRBJ2-3	TRBV5-6	.	TRBD2	CASRAEPGLADTDTQYF	TGTGCCAGCAGGGCGGAGCCGGGACTAGCGGATACAGATACGCAGTATTTT
TRBJ2-7	TRBV7-2	.	.	CASSPTILEQYF	TGTGCCAGCAGCCCCACAATTTTGGAGCAGTACTTC
TRBJ1-6	TRBV30	.	.	CAWSVDLPDLGSLHF	TGTGCCTGGAGTGTAGACTTGCCGGACCTGGGGTCCCTCCACTTT
TRBJ1-5	TRBV28	.	.	CASSPRGEGNQPQHF	TGTGCCAGCAGTCCTCGCGGGGAGGGCAATCAGCCCCAGCATTTT
TRBJ2-7	TRBV5-4	.	TRBD1	CASSLGNRGPYEQYF	TGTGCCAGCAGCTTGGGAAACAGGGGGCCCTACGAGCAGTACTTC
TRBJ2-2	TRBV7-3	.	.	CASSSHSGTGELFF	TGTGCCAGCAGCTCACATAGCGGAACCGGGGAGCTGTTTTTT
TRBJ2-2	TRBV11-3	.	.	CASSLDPIRSGELFF	TGTGCCAGCAGCTTAGATCCTATTAGGTCCGGGGAGCTGTTTTTT
TRBJ1-3	TRBV4-3	.	.	CASSQGRGSGNTIYF	TGCGCCAGCAGCCAAGGCAGGGGCTCTGGAAACACCATATATTTT
TRBJ1-3	TRBV30	.	.	CASQVMEGNTIYF	TGTGCCTCCCAGGTGATGGAAGGAAACACCATATATTTT
TRBJ1-5	TRBV28	.	TRBD1	CASRTGGQPQHF	TGTGCCAGCAGAACAGGGGGCCAGCCCCAGCATTTT
TRBJ2-3	TRBV5-1	once	.	CASSLAVNHLTDTQYF	TGCGCCAGCAGCTTGGCGGTAAACCATCTCACAGATACGCAGTATTTT
TRBJ1-3	TRBV18	.	.	CASSHRVPFSGNTIYF	TGTGCCAGCTCACACAGGGTACCCTTCTCTGGAAACACCATATATTTT
TRBJ2-2	TRBV10-3	.	TRBD1	CAITQTGVTGELFF	TGTGCCATCACTCAGACAGGGGTCACCGGGGAGCTGTTTTTT
TRBJ1-2	TRBV6-6	.	.	CASRGDGLDYGYTF	TGTGCCAGCAGGGGGGACGGGCTTGACTATGGCTACACCTTC
TRBJ2-3	TRBV19	.	TRBD2	CASSTLAGGSTDTQYF	TGTGCCAGTAGTACCTTAGCGGGAGGGAGCACAGATACGCAGTATTTT
TRBJ2-7	TRBV6-6	.	.	CASRNTYSPYEQYF	TGTGCCAGCAGGAATACTTATTCCCCTTACGAGCAGTACTTC
TRBJ2-1	TRBV19	.	.	CATRTPYTRNEQFF	TGTGCCACACGGACTCCCTATACGAGGAATGAGCAGTTCTTC
TRBJ1-4	TRBV13	once	.	CTHWGTRGEKLFF	TGTACCCATTGGGGGACGCGGGGTGAAAAACTGTTTTTT
TRBJ1-3	TRBV5-4	once	TRBD1	CASSLEAGGVGNTIYF	TGTGCCAGCAGCTTGGAAGCAGGGGGCGTTGGAAACACCATATATTTT
TRBJ2-7	TRBV6-5	.	TRBD1	CASSYRGLPDEQYF	TGTGCCAGCAGTTACAGGGGGCTTCCCGACGAGCAGTACTTC
TRBJ1-6	TRBV19	.	TRBD1	CASQEGASYNSPLHF	TGTGCCAGTCAGGAGGGGGCAAGCTATAATTCACCCCTCCACTTT